Listed below are T cell receptor beta chains from one sample, sequenced in a study of blood T cell repertoires in COVID-19. Clones were read by immunoSEQ multiplex PCR, and TCRdb kept only the in-frame ones, dropping some. The sample records about 180,000 clones, approximately 88% being singletons. The sample comprised peripheral blood. The source of these receptors is a woman in her 30s with acute or convalescent COVID-19. Both conserved end residues are part of each CDR3. The size of a clone is reported for some rows only, either as once, few or many, or as a class for expanded clones.

size	V	length	CDR3
few	TRBV5-1	15	CASSPPGGSGNTIYF
few	TRBV5-1	18	CASSPGTSGRMIYNEQFF
NA	TRBV23-1	16	CASSQSPLSGPYEQYF
NA	TRBV19	14	CASSGTGGFQPQHF
NA	TRBV14	16	CASSPRPGQVVEEQYF
few	TRBV4-1	14	CASSQGAELREAFF
NA	TRBV5-1	14	CASSLTQGTDTQYF
NA	TRBV18	13	CASSPTGGSEQFF
NA	TRBV2	13	CAIASGARTEAFF
NA	TRBV28	15	CASSFMVGRRSPLHF
NA	TRBV4-2	14	CASSQDKGRRPQHF
NA	TRBV6-5	14	CASTGTGLQETQYF
NA	TRBV15	14	CATSKSSEVAEQFF
NA	TRBV2	14	CASRDRGTPGELFF
NA	TRBV5-1	14	CASSSSGRNTEAFF
NA	TRBV27	13	CASMFAGGNEQYF
few	TRBV7-2	11	CASSRRDEQFF
NA	TRBV28	12	CASSSRTGGCFF
NA	TRBV9	12	CARTGTGNTIYF
NA	TRBV28	14	CASSPQGRGEKLFF
NA	TRBV2	12	CASSPLFYGYTF
NA	TRBV13	14	CASILQGMHTEAFF